Shown below are 31 T cell receptor beta chains from a single sample sequenced in a study of cytomegalovirus exposure and HLA in healthy donors. Clones were sequenced by immunoSEQ multiplex PCR, and TCRdb holds only the in-frame ones, with some missing. The data contain about 240,000 clones, roughly 86% of them singletons. Sample: PBMCs. All receptors come from a woman aged 25-40 years in good health and CMV-seropositive.

The chain links TRBV6-1 to TRBJ1-2, with 8 positions matching TRBD1. There are 14 residues in the CDR3. After removal of 4 bases from V and 3 bases from J, the junction contained 4 bases not matched to a gene. Looked up from germline, CDR1 is MNHNS and CDR2 is SASEGT. CDR3 region: CASSVAGGDYGYTF. The CDR3, as DNA: TGTGCCAGCAGTGTTGCAGGGGGCGACTATGGCTACACCTTC.

This rearrangement joins TRBV7-8 to TRBJ2-6; 7 bases fit TRBD1. V was pared by 5 bases and J by 0 bases, with 7 bases of the junction left unmatched. The CDR3 runs to 17 residues. Germline assignment: CDR1 SGHVS and CDR2 FQNEAQ. CDR3 DNA sequence: TGTGCCAGCAGCCTTGGACAGGCGGGCTCTGGGGCCAACGTCCTGACTTTC. Translated, it gives CASSLGQAGSGANVLTF.

The genes are TRBV11-2 and TRBJ2-3; 10 positions agree with TRBD2. The CDR3 is made up of 15 amino acids. Trimming at V came to 3 bases and at J to 2 bases, leaving 2 bases not matched to a gene. Germline V gene sequence: CDR1 SGHAT, CDR2 FQNNGV. This chain's CDR3 is CASSLSGRDTDTQYF. CDR3 nucleotides: TGTGCCAGCAGCTTGAGCGGGAGGGACACAGATACGCAGTATTTT.

The DNA for the CDR3 is TGTGCCACCGCCAAGGGACAGTCCAACGGGGAGCTGTTTTTT. Amino acid sequence: CATAKGQSNGELFF. The chain combines TRBV2 with TRBJ2-2, with 7 bases identical to TRBD1. Germline CDR1 SNHLY, CDR2 FYNNEI. The J segment lost 7 bases and the V segment lost 10 bases, leaving 12 bases of the junction unmatched. The CDR3 sequence is 14 residues long.

V is TRBV29-1 and J is TRBJ2-2; 7 nucleotides line up with TRBD1. The germline gives CDR1 SQVTM, CDR2 ANQGSEA. V dropped 0 bases and J dropped 7; count of bases not matched to a gene: 11. The CDR3 runs 16 residues. The CDR3 DNA sequence: TGCAGCGTTGAAGAGTTCGATCGTGGGGACAGCGGGGAGCTGTTTTTT. Translating gives CSVEEFDRGDSGELFF.

The sample holds a few counts of this clone. The chain combines TRBV5-1 with TRBJ2-1; 9 bases match TRBD1. V was pared by 4 bases and J by 4 bases, with 9 bases of the junction left unmatched. Germline V gene sequence: CDR1 SGHRS, CDR2 YFSETQ. This CDR3 has 16 amino acids. The CDR3 region has the DNA TGCGCCAGCAGCCAAACCGGGACAGGGCGGTACAATGAGCAGTTCTTC. Protein sequence: CASSQTGTGRYNEQFF.

This clone was seen more than once but under ten times. This chain joins TRBV27 and TRBJ2-7, with a weak D call TRBD1 (5 bases). The germline V and J ends were trimmed by 6 bases and 2 bases, with 11 bases remaining between them. Germline V gives CDR1 MNHEY, CDR2 SMNVEV (reference sequence). The CDR3 runs to 13 residues. CDR3 sequence reads: CASSHAGPYEQYF. In DNA form, the CDR3 reads TGTGCCAGCAGCCACGCAGGGCCCTACGAGCAGTACTTC.

Only one count was recorded for this clone. The chain links TRBV27 to TRBJ2-7; 9 nucleotides match TRBD1. V trimming: 2 bases; J trimming: 3 bases; junction bases outside the gene matches: 5. Germline V gives CDR1 MNHEY, CDR2 SMNVEV (reference sequence). The CDR3 loop spans 15 amino acids. The CDR3 DNA sequence: TGTGCCAGCAGTTTAGTCGGGACAGGGAACTACGAGCAGTACTTC. This encodes CASSLVGTGNYEQYF.

This rearrangement joins TRBV2 to TRBJ2-1, with TRBD2 identical over 8 bases. Trimming cost V 8 bases and J 3 bases; bases outside gene matches: 12. The CDR3 has 16 amino acids. Germline CDR1 and CDR2: SNHLY and FYNNEI. DNA of the CDR3: TGTGCCAGCGAGCCCGTCACTAGCGGAGACTACAATGAGCAGTTCTTC. It translates to CASEPVTSGDYNEQFF.

This clone appeared once. The CDR3 DNA follows: TGCGCCAGCAGCTTATCTAGTACCGGGGAGCTGTTTTTT. Protein: CASSLSSTGELFF. The J gene is TRBJ2-2, the V gene TRBV5-1; D unresolved. Germline V gives CDR1 SGHRS, CDR2 YFSETQ. The CDR3 totals 13 residues. V dropped 2 bases and J dropped 5 bases, with 7 bases sitting between them. The whole variable domain, filled in from reference TRBV5-1 and TRBJ2-2, reads KAGVTQTPRYLIKTRGQQVTLSCSPISGHRSVSWYQQTPGQGLQFLFEYFSETQRNKGNFPGRFSGRQFSNSRSEMNVSTLELGDSALYLCASSLSSTGELFFGEGSRLTVL.

The chain combines TRBV6-5 with TRBJ1-1; D is uncertain. Germline CDR1 reads MNHEY; CDR2 reads SVGAGI. The ends were cut back, 0 bases at V and 1 base at J, with 6 bases in the middle. The CDR3 runs to 14 residues. The CDR3 DNA reads as TGTGCCAGCAGTTACTCGTGGGCGAACACTGAAGCTTTCTTT. This encodes CASSYSWANTEAFF.

The chain links TRBV30 to TRBJ2-7; D possibly corresponds to TRBD1 (6 bases). The V end was cut by 5 bases, the J end by 7 bases, with 12 bases between. Germline V CDR1 and CDR2: GTSNPN, SVGIG (reference sequence). This CDR3 is built from 11 residues. The CDR3 sequence is CAWEGVREQYF. In DNA form, the CDR3 reads TGTGCCTGGGAGGGGGTGCGGGAGCAGTACTTC.

The chain recombines TRBV19 with TRBJ1-3; 7 positions agree with TRBD1. After removal of 8 bases from V and 4 bases from J, the junction contained 5 bases not matched to a gene. Germline-derived CDR1 and CDR2 are LNHDA and SQIVND (reference sequence). The CDR3 extends over 13 amino acids. CDR3 nucleotide sequence: TGTGCCAGTGATACAGGGGACGGAAACACCATATATTTT. It yields the protein CASDTGDGNTIYF.

The chain employs TRBV18 and TRBJ2-7; 9 positions agree with TRBD1. The germline V gene has CDR1 KGHSH and CDR2 LQKENI. Unmatched junction bases numbered 3, after V lost 3 bases and J lost 3 bases. The length of the CDR3 is 14 residues. The CDR3 is CASSPAGQGYEQYF. CDR3 nucleotide sequence: TGTGCCAGCTCACCCGCGGGACAGGGCTACGAGCAGTACTTC.

The chain combines TRBV6-5 with TRBJ1-1; tentatively, D is TRBD1 (5 bases). The germline CDR1 and CDR2 sequences are MNHEY and SVGAGI. The CDR3 consists of 15 residues. V was pared by 6 bases and J by 0 bases, with 14 bases between. CDR3: CASSPKGRLNTEAFF. CDR3 nucleotide sequence: TGTGCCAGCAGCCCGAAGGGGCGGCTGAACACTGAAGCTTTCTTT.

The chain links TRBV27 to TRBJ2-1, with 12 bases fitting TRBD2. The germline CDR1 and CDR2 sequences are MNHEY and SMNVEV (reference sequence). After removal of 0 bases from V and 9 bases from J, the junction contained 9 bases not matched to a gene. The CDR3 is 17 residues long. The CDR3 is CASSLSASGRVRSEQFF. The CDR3 region has the DNA TGTGCCAGCAGTTTATCGGCTAGCGGGAGGGTACGAAGTGAGCAGTTCTTC.

The J gene is TRBJ2-7, the V gene TRBV6-5, with D perhaps TRBD2 (5 bases). Looked up from germline, CDR1 is MNHEY and CDR2 is SVGAGI. The CDR3 covers 14 residues. V dropped 0 bases and J dropped 2 bases, with 8 bases sitting between them. The CDR3 coding sequence is TGTGCCAGCAGTTACTCGGGTAGCGCCTACGAGCAGTACTTC. This codes for CASSYSGSAYEQYF.

This clone was found once. This sequence joins TRBV5-1 and TRBJ2-4; the match to TRBD2 covers 9 bases. Germline assignment: CDR1 SGHRS and CDR2 YFSETQ. Trimming at V came to 4 bases and at J to 6 bases, leaving 5 bases not matched to a gene. The CDR3 loop spans 14 amino acids. The CDR3 sequence: CASSVSGSGNIQYF. The CDR3 DNA is TGCGCCAGCAGCGTTAGCGGGAGTGGAAACATTCAGTACTTC. Full variable domain (rest looked up from reference TRBV5-1 and TRBJ2-4): KAGVTQTPRYLIKTRGQQVTLSCSPISGHRSVSWYQQTPGQGLQFLFEYFSETQRNKGNFPGRFSGRQFSNSRSEMNVSTLELGDSALYLCASSVSGSGNIQYFGAGTRLSVL.

V is TRBV13 and J is TRBJ2-1, with D perhaps matching TRBD2 (7 bases). Trimming pared 1 base from V and 8 bases from J, leaving 12 bases between. The CDR3 is 14 residues long. CDR1 is PRHDT, CDR2 FYEKMQ, per germline (reference sequence). DNA for the CDR3: TGTGCCAGCAGCTTAGATCCGGGGGGCGATGAGCAGTTCTTC. This sequence encodes CASSLDPGGDEQFF.

The V call is TRBV5-1, the J call TRBJ2-3; D may be TRBD1 (6 bases). CDR3 length equals 14 residues. Trimming shortened V by 4 bases and J by 3 bases, and 12 bases separated the two germline ends. Germline values: CDR1 SGHRS, CDR2 YFSETQ. CDR3 residues: CASSLAQGTDTQYF. CDR3 DNA: TGCGCCAGCAGCCTCGCACAGGGTACAGATACGCAGTATTTT.

V gene TRBV19 combines with J gene TRBJ2-1; TRBD1 matches 9 bases. The CDR3 loop spans 16 amino acids. Germline-derived CDR1 and CDR2 are LNHDA and SQIVND (reference sequence). V shed 3 bases and J 7 bases; nucleotides not matched to a gene: 10. The CDR3 DNA sequence: TGTGCCAGTAGTATGGGACTAACGGACAGGGGTAATGAGCAGTTCTTC. This gives the protein CASSMGLTDRGNEQFF.

This chain joins TRBV11-2 and TRBJ1-1, with 9 bases identical to TRBD1. This CDR3 contains 15 residues. Per germline, CDR1 SGHAT and CDR2 FQNNGV. V dropped 2 bases and J dropped 6; count of bases not matched to a gene: 7. The CDR3 reads CASSLPRDRVAEAFF. For the CDR3, the DNA is TGTGCCAGCAGCTTACCTCGGGACAGGGTCGCTGAAGCTTTCTTT.

The gene calls are TRBV27 and TRBJ2-7; the D gene is possibly TRBD1 (6 bases). This CDR3 has 15 amino acids. Germline V lookup: CDR1 MNHEY, CDR2 SMNVEV (reference sequence). Trimming cost V 8 bases and J 4 bases, with 21 bases left between them. The CDR3 spells CASSLRGGQLYEQYF. DNA of the CDR3: TGTGCCAGCTCGCTCCGGGGTGGACAGCTTTACGAGCAGTACTTC.

This chain links TRBV6-5 with TRBJ2-1, with 12 bases lining up with TRBD2. The CDR3 runs to 14 residues. Germline trimming cut 6 bases from V and 9 bases from J; bases unmatched to any gene: 6. From germline, CDR1 is MNHEY and CDR2 SVGAGI. The CDR3 loop reads CASSRGLAGLEQFF. CDR3 DNA: TGTGCCAGCAGCCGCGGACTAGCGGGACTTGAGCAGTTCTTC.

To note about this clone: In the same sample, other DNA sequences code for this CDR3. CDR3 coding DNA: TGTGCCAGCAGTTTACGATGGGCGTACAATGAGCAGTTCTTC. Translated, it gives CASSLRWAYNEQFF. This sequence joins TRBV27 and TRBJ2-1; D gene uncertain. V was pared by 2 bases and J by 4 bases, with 9 bases between. Germline V gene sequence: CDR1 MNHEY, CDR2 SMNVEV (reference sequence). The CDR3 totals 14 residues.

This chain uses TRBV7-2 with TRBJ2-7; 10 positions match TRBD2. In germline, CDR1 is SGHTA, CDR2 FQGNSA. The CDR3 has 18 amino acids. V lost 1 base to trimming and J lost 2 bases; unmatched junction nucleotides: 11. Here the CDR3 DNA reads TGTGCCAGCAGCTTAGGACCCCCCCTAGCGGGAGCCGCCTACGAGCAGTACTTC. It yields the protein CASSLGPPLAGAAYEQYF.

The rearrangement joins TRBV5-1 to TRBJ2-2; 11 nucleotides agree with TRBD2. CDR1 is SGHRS, CDR2 YFSETQ, per germline. With V trimmed by 0 bases and J by 6 bases, 16 bases remained unmatched. This CDR3 is built from 20 residues. The CDR3 DNA is TGCGCCAGCAGCTTGGAGGCTAGCGGGAGGTCCTGGATATGGGCCGGGGAGCTGTTTTTT. This codes for CASSLEASGRSWIWAGELFF.

This clone showed up just a few times. This chain uses TRBV28 with TRBJ2-7, with D uncertain. This CDR3 is 13 amino acids long. Trimming took off 2 bases at V and 2 bases at J, with 7 bases between the two ends. CDR1 is MDHEN, CDR2 SYDVKM, per germline. Here the CDR3 DNA reads TGTGCCAGCAGTTTAGCCACTACCTACGAGCAGTACTTC. Translating it yields CASSLATTYEQYF. Full variable domain (rest looked up from reference TRBV28 and TRBJ2-7): DVKVTQSSRYLVKRTGEKVFLECVQDMDHENMFWYRQDPGLGLRLIYFSYDVKMKEKGDIPEGYSVSREKKERFSLILESASTNQTSMYLCASSLATTYEQYFGPGTRLTVT.

The rearrangement joins TRBV4-1 to TRBJ2-2; a possible D gene is TRBD1 (5 bases). From germline, CDR1 is MGHRA and CDR2 YSYEKL. This CDR3 contains 13 residues. V gave up 4 bases and J gave up 4 bases, with 7 bases separating them. The CDR3 loop is CASSPRGTGELFF. Written as DNA, the CDR3 is TGCGCCAGCAGCCCTAGGGGCACCGGGGAGCTGTTTTTT.

The CDR3 DNA is TGTGCCAGCAGCTTAGCGGCTAGCGGGAGGGCCAGGGAGCAGTTCTTC. This gives the protein CASSLAASGRAREQFF. This rearrangement joins TRBV11-2 to TRBJ2-1; 12 bases fit TRBD2. In germline, CDR1 is SGHAT, CDR2 FQNNGV. J was trimmed by 10 bases and V by 1 base; bases with no gene match: 8. This CDR3 is built from 16 residues.

This clone was seen a single time. V gene TRBV27 combines with J gene TRBJ2-7, with 8 bases identical to TRBD2. The CDR3 spans 17 residues. With 3 bases clipped from V and 0 bases from J, the junction kept 10 bases outside the gene matches. Germline-derived CDR1 and CDR2 are MNHEY and SMNVEV (reference sequence). As DNA, the CDR3 is TGTGCCAGCAGTTTGGCATTTCTAGCGGGCGCCTCCTACGAGCAGTACTTC. This translates into CASSLAFLAGASYEQYF.